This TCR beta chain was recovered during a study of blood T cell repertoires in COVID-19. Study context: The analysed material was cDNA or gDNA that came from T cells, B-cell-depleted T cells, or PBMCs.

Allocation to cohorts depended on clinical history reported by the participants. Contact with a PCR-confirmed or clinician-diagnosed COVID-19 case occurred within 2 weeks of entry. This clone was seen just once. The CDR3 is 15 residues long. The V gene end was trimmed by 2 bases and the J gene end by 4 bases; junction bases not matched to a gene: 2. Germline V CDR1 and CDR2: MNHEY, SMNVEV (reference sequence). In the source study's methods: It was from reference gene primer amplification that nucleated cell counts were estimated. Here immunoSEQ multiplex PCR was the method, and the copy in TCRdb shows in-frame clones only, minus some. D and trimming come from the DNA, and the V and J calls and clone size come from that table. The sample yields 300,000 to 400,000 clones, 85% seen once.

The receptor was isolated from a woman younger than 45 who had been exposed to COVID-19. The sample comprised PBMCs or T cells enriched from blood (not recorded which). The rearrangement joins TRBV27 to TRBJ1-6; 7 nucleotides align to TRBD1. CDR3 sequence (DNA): TGTGCCAGCAGTTTAGGACAGGCGTATAATTCACCCCTCCACTTT. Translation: CASSLGQAYNSPLHF.